This passage covers 14 T cell receptor beta chains from one sample sequenced in a study of T cells in Graves' hyperthyroidism and ophthalmopathy. Amplification targeted TCR beta CDR3 regions from RNA transcripts. When the TCR CDR3 underwent first-round RT-PCR, the HTBI primer set was used. TCRdb reprocessed the multiplex PCR reads with MiXCR, giving one entry per CDR3 protein. The data contain hundreds of thousands of distinct CDR3 sequences, approximately 15% of them singletons. The specimen sequenced was blood. The receptors shown here come from a woman younger than 45 with Graves' hyperthyroidism.

This clonotype has more than one count but fewer than ten. The DNA for the CDR3 is TGTGCCTGGAGTGTATTATCGCTAGCGGGACCCTACGAGCAGTACTTC. Its translation: CAWSVLSLAGPYEQYF. This chain connects TRBV30 to TRBJ2-7; TRBD2 agrees at 9 bases. Trimming removed 0 bases from V and 2 bases from J; junction bases left unmatched: 8. There are 16 residues in the CDR3. Germline values: CDR1 GTSNPN, CDR2 SVGIG (reference sequence).

This clonotype was observed at least ten times. This sequence joins TRBV12-3 or TRBV12-4 and TRBJ1-4, with a possible D match to TRBD1 (6 bases). The CDR3 runs to 20 residues. Trimming cost V 6 bases and J 1 base, with 27 bases left between them. CDR3 region: CASSDRDTSWVPLTNEKLFF. The CDR3 DNA reads as TGTGCCAGCAGCGACCGGGACACCAGTTGGGTACCCTTAACTAATGAAAAACTGTTTTTT.

The rearrangement links TRBV5-1 to TRBJ2-2; unclear D gene. The CDR3 has 15 amino acids. Germline assignment: CDR1 SGHRS and CDR2 YFSETQ. V was shortened by 4 bases and J by 5 bases, with 15 bases between the two germline ends. CDR3 residues: CASSPPGPKTGELFF. CDR3 nucleotide sequence: TGCGCCAGCAGCCCCCCCGGACCCAAAACCGGGGAGCTGTTTTTT.

This clonotype was recorded at least ten times. The rearrangement joins TRBV28 to TRBJ1-4; D perhaps matches TRBD1 (6 bases). V was shortened by 5 bases and J by 8 bases, with 12 bases between the two germline ends. The CDR3 totals 13 residues. The V gene's germline CDR1 is MDHEN and CDR2 SYDVKM. The CDR3 loop reads CASSGGASEKLFF. The DNA for the CDR3 is TGTGCCAGCAGTGGGGGGGCAAGCGAAAAACTGTTTTTT.

This clonotype has a handful of counts. The chain has TRBV3-1 and TRBJ1-6, with D hard to call. V dropped 4 bases and J dropped 9 bases, with 13 bases sitting between them. Germline assignment: CDR1 LGHDT and CDR2 YNNKEL (reference sequence). CDR3 length: 14 residues. CDR3 DNA: TGTGCCAGCAGCCTGAGGCAGGAAAGTTCACCCCTCCACTTT. Translating it yields CASSLRQESSPLHF.

This clonotype showed up just once. This sequence joins TRBV11-2 and TRBJ2-3; no reliable D call. The germline V gene has CDR1 SGHAT and CDR2 FQNNGV. Trimming took 1 base from V and 0 from J, leaving 11 bases between them. The CDR3 is 16 residues long. Here the CDR3 DNA reads TGTGCCAGCAGCTTAGTCTTCGGTTCTAGCACAGATACGCAGTATTTT. It encodes CASSLVFGSSTDTQYF.

In this sample, this clonotype turned up many times. The chain is built from TRBV2 and TRBJ2-5; TRBD1 might be the D (6 bases). Between the trimmed V and J ends, which lost 8 bases and 5 bases, there was a span of 18 bases. Germline CDR1 SNHLY, CDR2 FYNNEI. This CDR3 is 14 amino acids long. CDR3 amino acids: CASAQGRSVETQYF. Written as DNA, the CDR3 is TGTGCCAGCGCGCAGGGGCGCTCGGTTGAGACCCAGTACTTC.

The sample holds a few counts of this clonotype. V and J are TRBV27 and TRBJ2-3; 11 bases agree with TRBD2. The CDR3 totals 19 residues. The V gene's germline CDR1 is MNHEY and CDR2 SMNVEV (reference sequence). The CDR3, as DNA: TGTGCTACCAACTCGAACAGACGACTAGCGGGATCCTCCCCAGATACGCAGTATTTT. It is translated as CATNSNRRLAGSSPDTQYF.

This clonotype was picked up a small number of times. The chain links TRBV15 to TRBJ1-4; D is unclear. The CDR3 totals 14 residues. Trimming left V 1 base short and J 8 bases short, with 11 bases between. CDR1 is LNHNV, CDR2 YYDKDF, per germline (reference sequence). DNA of the CDR3: TGTGCCACCAGCAGAGGGGGAGGTGGGGAAAAACTGTTTTTT. It is translated as CATSRGGGGEKLFF.

The chain recombines TRBV30 with TRBJ2-4; D may be TRBD1 or TRBD2 (5 bases each). This CDR3 has 14 residues. Trimming shortened V by 6 bases and J by 4 bases, and 16 bases separated the two germline ends. Germline assignment: CDR1 GTSNPN and CDR2 SVGIG (reference sequence). Written as DNA, the CDR3 is TGTGCCTGCCAACCAGGGACCCGGAAAAACATTCAGTACTTC. Translating gives CACQPGTRKNIQYF.

This clonotype was observed many times. Here the CDR3 DNA reads TGCAGTGCTAGAGATCTGGGTGGCGGGAACCCCTACGAGCAGTACTTC. Protein product: CSARDLGGGNPYEQYF. The chain recombines TRBV20-1 with TRBJ2-7; D perhaps matches TRBD2 (6 bases). CDR3 length equals 16 residues. The V end lost 0 bases, the J end lost 2 bases, and 17 bases lay between the germline ends. Germline loops: CDR1 DFQATT, CDR2 SNEGSKA (reference sequence).

J is TRBJ1-3 and V is TRBV20-1; possibly TRBD1 for D (6 bases). The V gene's germline CDR1 is DFQATT and CDR2 SNEGSKA (reference sequence). The CDR3 contains 15 residues. Trimming took 2 bases from V and 0 from J, leaving 11 bases between them. The CDR3 DNA sequence: TGCAGTGCTAGACCACAGGGTACCTCTGGAAACACCATATATTTT. Translating it yields CSARPQGTSGNTIYF.

This clonotype was seen repeatedly, ten times or more. V usage is TRBV3-1 and J usage is TRBJ1-1; D not certain. This CDR3 spans 13 amino acids. Germline V CDR1 and CDR2: LGHDT, YNNKEL (reference sequence). Trimming took 3 bases from V and 2 from J, leaving 7 bases between them. The CDR3 nucleotides read TGTGCCAGCAGCCAGACTTTTAACACTGAAGCTTTCTTT. This sequence encodes CASSQTFNTEAFF. The full variable domain, in which reference TRBV3-1 and TRBJ1-1 provide the parts outside the CDR3, is DTAVSQTPKYLVTQMGNDKSIKCEQNLGHDTMYWYKQDSKKFLKIMFSYNNKELIINETVPNRFSPKSPDKAHLNLHINSLELGDSAVYFCASSQTFNTEAFFGQGTRLTVV.

This clonotype was found many times. The chain employs TRBV6-2 or TRBV6-3 and TRBJ2-2; TRBD1 or TRBD2 may be the D gene (7 bases each). Trimming removed 8 bases at V and 5 bases at J, with 33 bases between. Germline CDR1 reads MNHEY; CDR2 reads SVGEGT. CDR3 size: 20 residues. The CDR3 nucleotides read TGTGCCAGCTATCCGGGACAGAGACCCGGGACTACCGAAGGTACCGGGGAGCTGTTTTTT. Residues: CASYPGQRPGTTEGTGELFF.